This is a list of T cell receptor beta chains from one sample in a study of shared clonotypes between healthy human individuals. Only in-frame clones appear in the TCRdb table, and some are missing; sequencing was by immunoSEQ multiplex PCR. The sample consists of some 2,500,000 clones, roughly 93% of them appearing once. The material sequenced was naive CD4+ T cells from PBMCs. The receptor set was obtained from a man younger than 30 in good health. Some clones in this sample may be carry-over from other donors' samples. The CDR3 runs from the conserved cysteine through the conserved F or W. The D gene is left open where the match is weak. Clone size is shown for a subset of rows, as once, few, many or a class of expanded clone.

>TRBV9|NA|NA|TRBJ1-3
TGTGCCAGCAGTCTTGAGGGTGTATCTGGAAACACCATATATTTT
CASSLEGVSGNTIYF
>TRBV6-5|NA|NA|TRBJ1-1
TGTGCCAGCAGTTTGGGAGACAGAGGCACTGAAGCTTTCTTT
CASSLGDRGTEAFF
>TRBV18|NA|TRBD2|TRBJ2-1
TGTGCCAGCTCACCGCCGGGGGGGGATGAGCAGTTCTTC
CASSPPGGDEQFF
>TRBV19|once|NA|TRBJ1-2
TGTGCCAGTAGTATGGTCCCGCAGTATGGCTACACCTTC
CASSMVPQYGYTF
>TRBV19|NA|NA|TRBJ1-1
TGTGCCAGTAATGTCTGGGGAGACACTGAAGCTTTCTTT
CASNVWGDTEAFF
>TRBV9|NA|TRBD2|TRBJ2-1
TGTGCCAGCAGCCTTAGCGGGAGAGGTAATGAGCAGTTCTTC
CASSLSGRGNEQFF
>TRBV7-9|NA|TRBD1|TRBJ1-5
TGTGCCAGCAGCTTCGGGGGACAGGAGCCGCCCCAGCATTTT
CASSFGGQEPPQHF
>TRBV28|NA|NA|TRBJ2-7
TGTGCCAGCAGTTTAAATGCAATCCCCTACGAGCAGTACTTC
CASSLNAIPYEQYF
>TRBV19|NA|NA|TRBJ2-7
TGTGCCAGTAGCCTAAGAAGGGGGTACTCCTACGAGCAGTACTTC
CASSLRRGYSYEQYF
>TRBV7-9|NA|NA|TRBJ1-1
TGTGCCAGCAGCTCCTGGACGGCCTCCATGAACACTGAAGCTTTCTTT
CASSSWTASMNTEAFF
>TRBV5-5|NA|NA|TRBJ1-4
TGTGCCAGCAGCTCACCGGGGCACAAAAGGGAAAAACTGTTTTTT
CASSSPGHKREKLFF
>TRBV25-1|NA|NA|TRBJ1-2
TGTGCCAGCAGTGAATATGATGGGACGGATGGCTACACCTTC
CASSEYDGTDGYTF
>TRBV7-3|NA|TRBD1|TRBJ1-3
TGTGCCAGCAGCCAGGGACAGCCTGGAAACACCATATATTTT
CASSQGQPGNTIYF
>TRBV7-3|NA|NA|TRBJ2-2
TGTGCCAGCAGCTTACATACGCAAACGAACACCGGGGAGCTGTTTTTT
CASSLHTQTNTGELFF
>TRBV18|few|TRBD1|TRBJ2-7
TGTGCCAGCTCACCCGGGACAGGGCCCTACGAGCAGTACTTC
CASSPGTGPYEQYF
>TRBV28|NA|TRBD1|TRBJ1-5
TGTGCCACCCGACAGGGAAGCAATCAGCCCCAGCATTTT
CATRQGSNQPQHF
>TRBV6-4|NA|TRBD2|TRBJ2-5
TGTGCCAGCAGCACAGGCCGGGGGGACTGCGGGGAGACCCAGTACTTC
CASSTGRGDCGETQYF
>TRBV7-3|NA|TRBD1|TRBJ2-5
TGTGCCAGCAGCTTAATGGGGACAGGGCAAGAGACCCAGTACTTC
CASSLMGTGQETQYF
>TRBV7-3|NA|TRBD2|TRBJ2-7
TGTGCCAGCAGCTCTCCAGCGGGAGGGGCCTACGAGCAGTACTTC
CASSSPAGGAYEQYF
>TRBV6-5|NA|TRBD1|TRBJ1-2
TGTGCCAGCAGCAGGGGGAACGCAGGGGGTGGCTACACCTTC
CASSRGNAGGGYTF
>TRBV6-1|once|NA|TRBJ1-3
TGTGCCAGCAGCGAGACGGGCACCATATATTTT
CASSETGTIYF
>TRBV19|NA|NA|TRBJ1-5
TGTGCCAGTAGTATCAGGGAGCAGCCCCAGCATTTT
CASSIREQPQHF
>TRBV2|NA|TRBD2|TRBJ2-2
TGTGCCAGCAGAGGACTAGCGGGAGACACCGGGGAGCTGTTTTTT
CASRGLAGDTGELFF
>TRBV18|NA|TRBD1|TRBJ1-4
TGTGCCAGCTCACCCCCAACAATGAAACAGGGGCGCGATGAAAAACTGTTTTTT
CASSPPTMKQGRDEKLFF
>TRBV6-6|NA|NA|TRBJ1-1
TGTGCCAGCAGTTACGTAGGGGCCGCTGAAGCTTTCTTT
CASSYVGAAEAFF
>TRBV5-1|NA|NA|TRBJ2-2
TGCGCCAGCAGCGCTATCTCTACCACCGGGGAGCTGTTTTTT
CASSAISTTGELFF
>TRBV30|NA|NA|TRBJ1-3
TGTGCCTGGAGTGTACGGGGAGGATTTATGTCTGGAAACACCATATATTTT
CAWSVRGGFMSGNTIYF